Following are 32 T cell receptor beta chains from one sample sequenced in a study of OX40 agonist ivuxolimab in advanced cancers. Here immunoSEQ multiplex PCR was the method, and the copy in TCRdb shows in-frame clones only, minus some. The sample lists tens of thousands of clones; approximately 84% were seen once. The sequencing used CD4+ or CD8+ T cells sorted from blood, collected in a trial of the OX40 agonist ivuxolimab. These receptors were taken from an adult with an advanced solid tumor such as melanoma, head and neck, liver or kidney cancer.

This sequence joins TRBV2 and TRBJ1-5; no clear D gene. V was pared by 8 bases and J by 3 bases, with 11 bases between. CDR3 length: 13 residues. Germline-derived CDR1 and CDR2 are SNHLY and FYNNEI. The CDR3 DNA reads TGTGCCAGCTTAGGCAACATCAATCAGCCCCAGCATTTT. Translation gives CASLGNINQPQHF.

This clone turned up a few times. The chain is built from TRBV15 and TRBJ1-2; the D is unclear. Germline V CDR1 and CDR2: LNHNV, YYDKDF (reference sequence). This CDR3 has 13 amino acids. Deletions cut 10 bases from V and 4 bases from J, with 16 bases between. The CDR3 DNA reads TGTGCCATCTTACCGGTTTGGGTCTATGGCTACACCTTC. It is translated as CAILPVWVYGYTF.

This clone was seen just once. The V call is TRBV2, the J call TRBJ2-5, with 9 bases aligning to TRBD1. CDR1 and CDR2 (germline): SNHLY, FYNNEI. V lost 5 bases to trimming and J lost 1 base; unmatched junction nucleotides: 2. The CDR3 covers 14 residues. In nucleotides, the CDR3 is TGTGCCAGCAGTCAGGACAGGGGCCAAGAGACCCAGTACTTC. Residues: CASSQDRGQETQYF.

The chain couples TRBV19 to TRBJ1-5; D possibly corresponds to TRBD1 (5 bases). CDR1 is LNHDA and CDR2 is SQIVND in the germline V gene (reference sequence). The CDR3 extends over 16 amino acids. V was clipped by 5 bases and J by 5 bases, with 19 bases between them. The DNA of the CDR3 is TGTGCCAGTAGTTTAAGGACACCGGGGGGTGATCAGCCCCAGCATTTT. As protein: CASSLRTPGGDQPQHF.

This chain connects TRBV25-1 to TRBJ2-6; tentatively, D is TRBD1 or TRBD2 (5 bases each). V lost 5 bases to trimming and J lost 0 bases, with 14 bases between them. This CDR3 spans 17 amino acids. Germline lookup yields CDR1 MGHDK and CDR2 SYGVNS. As DNA, the CDR3 is TGTGCCAGCAGTCCTGTCGGGGCCCGCTCTGGGGCCAACGTCCTGACTTTC. Residues: CASSPVGARSGANVLTF.

This chain links TRBV7-9 with TRBJ1-1; TRBD1 matches 8 bases. Trimming at V came to 4 bases and at J to 3 bases, leaving 4 bases not matched to a gene. CDR1 and CDR2 from the germline V gene are SEHNR and FQNEAQ (reference sequence). The CDR3 is 14 residues long. The CDR3 sequence: CASSSGQGDTEAFF. The DNA of the CDR3 is TGTGCCAGCAGCTCCGGACAGGGCGACACTGAAGCTTTCTTT.

This clone was seen a few times. V is TRBV30 and J is TRBJ2-5; tentatively, D is TRBD1 or TRBD2 (6 bases each). Germline V CDR1 and CDR2: GTSNPN, SVGIG (reference sequence). V was shortened by 5 bases and J by 4 bases, with 11 bases between the two germline ends. The CDR3 loop spans 12 amino acids. Here the CDR3 DNA reads TGTGCCTGGGAGGGGGGTGGAGAGACCCAGTACTTC. Encoded protein: CAWEGGGETQYF.

The J gene is TRBJ1-2, the V gene TRBV21-1. TRBV21-1 is deemed a pseudogene. CDR3 length equals 15 residues. Here the CDR3 DNA reads TGTGCCAGCAGCGCGGTGCCAATAGCAAACTATGGCTACACCTTC. It encodes CASSAVPIANYGYTF.

The chain has TRBV12-5 and TRBJ2-7; 11 nucleotides match TRBD1. Germline lookup yields CDR1 LGHNT and CDR2 FRNRAP. V was pared by 6 bases and J by 4 bases, with 20 bases of the junction left unmatched. The CDR3 contains 19 residues. The CDR3 spells CASGPAPQPGQGGCYEQYV. CDR3 bases: TGTGCTAGTGGCCCTGCTCCACAACCGGGACAGGGGGGGTGTTACGAGCAGTACGTC.

The chain joins TRBV7-2 to TRBJ2-2; the match to TRBD2 covers 7 bases. Trimming at V came to 0 bases and at J to 5 bases, leaving 6 bases not matched to a gene. In germline, CDR1 is SGHTA, CDR2 FQGNSA. This CDR3 region has 16 residues. The CDR3 coding sequence is TGTGCCAGCAGCTTAGCGCCGGGGGGACCTACCGGGGAGCTGTTTTTT. Residues: CASSLAPGGPTGELFF. Together with reference TRBV7-2 and TRBJ2-2, the CDR3 gives the full variable domain: GAGVSQSPSNKVTEKGKDVELRCDPISGHTALYWYRQSLGQGLEFLIYFQGNSAPDKSGLPSDRFSAERTGGSVSTLTIQRTQQEDSAVYLCASSLAPGGPTGELFFGEGSRLTVL.

The chain recombines TRBV19 with TRBJ2-1; 7 nucleotides align to TRBD1. The V and J ends lost 3 bases and 6 bases, in that order; junction bases with no gene match: 11. The CDR3 runs to 16 residues. Germline values: CDR1 LNHDA, CDR2 SQIVND (reference sequence). The CDR3, as DNA: TGTGCCAGTAGTATGACAGGGTCTGGGGATCCCAATGAGCAGTTCTTC. Translated: CASSMTGSGDPNEQFF.

This clone was observed a handful of times. Other DNA sequences in the same sample also yield this CDR3. The genes are TRBV5-1 and TRBJ1-1; tentative D call: TRBD1 (5 bases). Deletions cut 2 bases from V and 2 bases from J, with 7 bases between. This CDR3 has 13 residues. CDR1 and CDR2 from the germline V gene are SGHRS and YFSETQ. CDR3 loop: CASSFQGNTEAFF. DNA of the CDR3: TGCGCCAGCAGCTTCCAGGGAAACACTGAAGCTTTCTTT.

The chain combines TRBV2 with TRBJ2-7, with a tentative D call TRBD2 (6 bases). Germline V gene data show CDR1 as SNHLY and CDR2 as FYNNEI. The CDR3 totals 14 residues. V lost 6 bases and J 0 bases, leaving 12 bases between the germline ends. CDR3 nucleotides: TGTGCCAGCAGACCGGGACTGCGCTCCTACGAGCAGTACTTC. Translated, it gives CASRPGLRSYEQYF.

This chain joins TRBV4-3 and TRBJ1-2; TRBD1 is a possible D gene (5 bases). Germline CDR1 LGHNA, CDR2 YSLEER. Trimming removed 0 bases from V and 8 bases from J, with 16 bases in between. There are 15 residues in the CDR3. CDR3 residues: CASSQDMEGRGGYTF. The DNA of the CDR3 is TGCGCCAGCAGCCAAGATATGGAGGGGCGCGGGGGCTACACCTTC.

This sequence joins TRBV9 and TRBJ1-3; the D gene is possibly TRBD1 (5 bases). In germline, CDR1 is SGDLS, CDR2 YYNGEE. Trimming stripped 0 bases from V and 1 base from J, with 8 bases between. The CDR3 runs to 15 residues. The CDR3 DNA sequence: TGTGCCAGCAGCGTAGGGGGCATATCTGGAAACACCATATATTTT. It codes for CASSVGGISGNTIYF.

The rearrangement links TRBV6-5 to TRBJ1-4, with D perhaps TRBD1 (6 bases). Germline CDR1 is MNHEY and CDR2 is SVGAGI. This CDR3 contains 15 residues. V lost 5 bases to trimming and J lost 0 bases, with 10 bases between them. The CDR3 spells CASSKDRPTNEKLFF. The CDR3 nucleotides read TGTGCCAGCAGTAAGGACAGACCAACTAATGAAAAACTGTTTTTT.

This chain joins TRBV9 and TRBJ1-2; TRBD1 agrees at 8 bases. Germline-derived CDR1 and CDR2 are SGDLS and YYNGEE. The CDR3 has 15 residues. J was trimmed by 8 bases and V by 3 bases; bases with no gene match: 12. The CDR3 coding sequence is TGTGCCAGCAGCGCCTCGGACAGGGTTAGAGAAGGCTACACCTTC. Translating gives CASSASDRVREGYTF.

The V gene is TRBV18, the J gene TRBJ2-7; D is undetermined. CDR3 size: 14 residues. Germline V gives CDR1 KGHSH, CDR2 LQKENI. Trimming took 6 bases from V and 4 from J, leaving 16 bases between them. The CDR3 loop reads CASSPLDMIYEQYF. CDR3 DNA sequence: TGTGCCAGCTCCCCATTAGACATGATTTACGAGCAGTACTTC.

The V call is TRBV9, the J call TRBJ1-2; D remains unclear. Trimming shortened V by 0 bases and J by 4 bases, and 7 bases separated the two germline ends. Germline CDR1 SGDLS, CDR2 YYNGEE. The CDR3 is 13 amino acids. The CDR3 sequence: CASSVEPVYGYTF. The DNA for the CDR3 is TGTGCCAGCAGCGTAGAGCCAGTCTATGGCTACACCTTC.

The V gene is TRBV5-8, the J gene TRBJ2-3, with 12 positions matching TRBD2. Looked up from germline, CDR1 is SGHTS and CDR2 is YDEGEE. V gave up 1 base and J gave up 3 bases; unmatched junction bases: 6. The CDR3 length is 17 residues. CDR3 residues: CASSLKLTSGGTDTQYF. The CDR3 coding sequence is TGTGCCAGCAGCTTGAAATTGACTAGCGGGGGTACAGATACGCAGTATTTT.

The V gene is TRBV5-1, the J gene TRBJ1-1, with a tentative D call TRBD1 (6 bases). CDR1 and CDR2 (germline): SGHRS, YFSETQ. Trimming stripped 4 bases from V and 0 bases from J, with 10 bases between. This CDR3 contains 14 residues. CDR3 bases: TGCGCCAGCAGCGCGACAGGTTTGAACACTGAAGCTTTCTTT. Its protein is CASSATGLNTEAFF.

The table lists this clone with a few counts. The chain carries TRBV7-9 and TRBJ1-3; D remains unclear. Trimming removed 11 bases from V and 1 base from J, with 9 bases in between. Per germline, CDR1 SEHNR and CDR2 FQNEAQ (reference sequence). The CDR3 is 12 residues long. CDR3 sequence: CALSRSGNTIYF. Here the CDR3 DNA reads TGTGCCCTGTCCCGATCTGGAAACACCATATATTTT.

This chain connects TRBV7-8 to TRBJ2-1, with unresolved D. There are 16 residues in the CDR3. The V gene's germline CDR1 is SGHVS and CDR2 FQNEAQ. Trimming stripped 5 bases from V and 3 bases from J, with 17 bases between. The CDR3 spells CASSGETLSDYNEQFF. The CDR3 nucleotides read TGTGCCAGCAGCGGCGAAACTCTCAGCGACTACAATGAGCAGTTCTTC.

The chain combines TRBV28 with TRBJ1-3; TRBD1 agrees at 7 bases. CDR1 is MDHEN, CDR2 SYDVKM, per germline. V gave up 6 bases and J gave up 8 bases; unmatched junction bases: 16. The CDR3 extends over 16 amino acids. CDR3 region: CASSQTPRGTDYTIYF. The CDR3 nucleotides read TGTGCCAGCAGCCAAACACCCAGGGGGACCGATTACACCATATATTTT.

The rearrangement uses TRBV10-1 and TRBJ2-1, with D tentatively TRBD2 (6 bases). Trimming took off 0 bases at V and 2 bases at J, with 11 bases between the two ends. Germline CDR1 is WNHNN and CDR2 is SYGVQD (reference sequence). This CDR3 is 16 amino acids long. CDR3: CASSESRGETYNEQFF. CDR3 sequence (DNA): TGCGCCAGCAGTGAGTCGCGGGGTGAGACCTACAATGAGCAGTTCTTC.

V is TRBV6-1 and J is TRBJ1-5, with D perhaps matching TRBD1 (5 bases). V was trimmed by 8 bases and J by 3 bases, leaving 11 bases between them. This CDR3 contains 13 residues. Per the germline V gene, CDR1 is MNHNS and CDR2 is SASEGT. The CDR3: CASGLGVNQPQHF. CDR3 coding DNA: TGTGCCAGCGGCCTGGGGGTCAATCAGCCCCAGCATTTT.

The chain couples TRBV7-2 to TRBJ2-5; D is undetermined. Trimming pared 3 bases from V and 5 bases from J, leaving 10 bases between. Germline V gene sequence: CDR1 SGHTA, CDR2 FQGNSA. The CDR3 covers 13 residues. The DNA for the CDR3 is TGTGCCAGCAGCTTCAGTTTCAGGGAGACCCAGTACTTC. It translates to CASSFSFRETQYF.

The rearrangement uses TRBV28 and TRBJ1-2, with D hard to call. CDR1 and CDR2 (germline): MDHEN, SYDVKM. The CDR3 is 12 residues long. Trimming took 4 bases from V and 1 from J, leaving 4 bases between them. This chain's CDR3 is CASSSLNYGYTF. Here the CDR3 DNA reads TGTGCCAGCAGTTCCCTTAACTATGGCTACACCTTC.

V gene TRBV5-1 combines with J gene TRBJ2-1, with D tentatively TRBD1 (7 bases). V lost 2 bases and J 0 bases, leaving 18 bases between the germline ends. This CDR3 is built from 18 residues. Germline CDR1 is SGHRS and CDR2 is YFSETQ. The CDR3 reads CASSFHSRGASSYNEQFF. The CDR3 DNA reads TGCGCCAGCAGCTTTCATTCCAGGGGGGCGAGCTCCTACAATGAGCAGTTCTTC. Variable domain in full (rest from reference TRBV5-1 and TRBJ2-1): KAGVTQTPRYLIKTRGQQVTLSCSPISGHRSVSWYQQTPGQGLQFLFEYFSETQRNKGNFPGRFSGRQFSNSRSEMNVSTLELGDSALYLCASSFHSRGASSYNEQFFGPGTRLTVL.

The J gene is TRBJ1-5, the V gene TRBV7-2; D remains ambiguous. The CDR3 totals 13 residues. Trimming took 2 bases from V and 6 from J, leaving 8 bases between them. Looked up from germline, CDR1 is SGHTA and CDR2 is FQGNSA. The CDR3 nucleotides read TGTGCCAGCAGCTTAAGTTATCTTCAGCCCCAGCATTTT. As protein: CASSLSYLQPQHF.

V usage is TRBV6-6 and J usage is TRBJ2-3, with D hard to call. The CDR3 sequence is 13 residues long. V was pared by 4 bases and J by 2 bases, with 7 bases between. Germline V CDR1 and CDR2: MNHNY, SVGAGI (reference sequence). The CDR3 DNA sequence: TGTGCCAGCAGTTCAGCCCCCACAGATACGCAGTATTTT. It codes for CASSSAPTDTQYF.

The chain uses TRBV5-1 and TRBJ1-5; tentatively, D is TRBD1 (5 bases). Germline V CDR1 and CDR2: SGHRS, YFSETQ. This CDR3 comprises 15 residues. Trimming took off 4 bases at V and 2 bases at J, with 13 bases between the two ends. CDR3 coding DNA: TGCGCCAGCAGCCTGAACGGGGGAGGCAATCAGCCCCAGCATTTT. Translated: CASSLNGGGNQPQHF.